This is a list of T cell receptor beta chains from one sample in a study of blood T cell repertoires in COVID-19. Only in-frame clones appear in the TCRdb table, and some are missing; sequencing was by immunoSEQ multiplex PCR. The sample consists of roughly 14,000 clones, roughly 92% of them appearing once. Specimen: peripheral blood. Receptor source: a human donor with active COVID-19. The donor label of this sample is uncertain. Both conserved end residues are part of each CDR3. D genes are given only for firm matches. Rows may omit the clone size; those that give it use once, few, many or a size class.

j_call d_call clone_size v_call cdr3_nt cdr3_aa
TRBJ2-1 . . TRBV6-4 TGTGCCAGCAGTGTGGGGGCACGGGGCAATGAGCAGTTCTTC CASSVGARGNEQFF
TRBJ1-1 TRBD1 . TRBV10-3 TGTGCCATCAGGGATGACAGGGCTCCGGACACTGAAGCTTTCTTT CAIRDDRAPDTEAFF
TRBJ2-7 . . TRBV7-2 TGTGCCAGCAGCCTAGACATCACCTACGAGCAGTACTTC CASSLDITYEQYF
TRBJ2-1 . few TRBV2 TGTGCCACTGGACTAGGGGGATGGGATGAGCAGTTCTTC CATGLGGWDEQFF
TRBJ2-1 . . TRBV3-1/TRBV3-2 TGTGCCAGCAGCCCCTCCGAGCGTAGGATCACCCTCAATGAGCAGTTCTTC CASSPSERRITLNEQFF
TRBJ2-5 TRBD1 . TRBV10-1 TGCGCCAGCAGCGAGAGACAGGGCCTACAAGAGACCCAGTACTTC CASSERQGLQETQYF
TRBJ2-1 TRBD2 . TRBV7-2 TGTGCCAGCACCGGGTTGGCGGGGGGGGCGAAGGGTGAGCAGTTCTTC CASTGLAGGAKGEQFF
TRBJ2-1 TRBD2 once TRBV6-5 TGTGCCAGCAGCGTAGCGGGACTTACCTACAATGAGCAGTTCTTC CASSVAGLTYNEQFF
TRBJ2-3 . . TRBV6-4 TGTGCCAGCAGTGATTCCCATTCCACAGATACGCAGTATTTT CASSDSHSTDTQYF
TRBJ1-3 . few TRBV19 TGTGCCAGTAGTAAAGGCCCTCACAGGGAACGGACTGGAAACACCATATATTTT CASSKGPHRERTGNTIYF
TRBJ2-7 TRBD1 . TRBV28 TGTGCCACCACCGGGACAGTATTCTACGAGCAGTACTTC CATTGTVFYEQYF
TRBJ2-7 TRBD1 . TRBV5-1 TGCGCCAGCAGCCTAACCGGGACAGGGTTCTACGAGCAGTACTTC CASSLTGTGFYEQYF
TRBJ2-1 TRBD1 . TRBV14 TGTGCCAGCAGCCAACCGGGACAGGGCCTCAATGAGCAGTTCTTC CASSQPGQGLNEQFF
TRBJ1-5 . . TRBV19 TGTGCCAGTAGTACCTCCCCGGCCGGGGGAAGTCAGCCCCAGCATTTT CASSTSPAGGSQPQHF
TRBJ2-7 TRBD2 . TRBV19 TGTGCCAGTAGTATAGATCGGGGGGGCGGTGAGCAGTACTTC CASSIDRGGGEQYF
TRBJ2-7 TRBD2 . TRBV3-1/TRBV3-2 TGTGCCAGCAGCTTTGAGGGACTAGGGGTCGAGCAGTACTTC CASSFEGLGVEQYF
TRBJ1-5 . . TRBV19 TGTGCCAGTAGTATAGAGGGGACTTACAATCAGCCCCAGCATTTT CASSIEGTYNQPQHF
TRBJ1-1 TRBD1 . TRBV5-1 TGCGCCAGCAGCCTGACAGGGGGCAGCTCTGAAGCTTTCTTT CASSLTGGSSEAFF
TRBJ2-7 TRBD2 . TRBV2 TGTGCCAGCAGACTAGCGGGGCGGGAGCAGTACTTC CASRLAGREQYF
TRBJ2-5 TRBD2 . TRBV5-1 TGCGCCAGCAGCTTGTGGACCCGAGGGACTAGCGGGGTGGAGACCCAGTACTTC CASSLWTRGTSGVETQYF
TRBJ1-4 . . TRBV18 TGTGCCAGCTCACCTCAAAGGCAGGGCAGTGAAAAACTGTTTTTT CASSPQRQGSEKLFF
TRBJ2-7 TRBD2 . TRBV6-2/TRBV6-3 TGTGCCAGCAGTTACCCCTTGTTCCGGGAGGCTTACGAGCAGTACTTC CASSYPLFREAYEQYF
TRBJ2-7 TRBD2 few TRBV10-3 TGTGCCACAGGGACTAGCGGGAGTGGTGAGCAGTACTTC CATGTSGSGEQYF
TRBJ2-2 . . TRBV6-6 TGTGCCAGCAGTTCCCCGGACAGAATGAACACCGGGGAGCTGTTTTTT CASSSPDRMNTGELFF
TRBJ2-2 TRBD1 . TRBV4-1 TGCGCCAGCAGCCAAGGGGTTTTAGGCAGGGGGCGCGTCAACACCGGGGAGCTGTTTTTT CASSQGVLGRGRVNTGELFF
TRBJ2-1 TRBD1 . TRBV7-2 TGTGCCAGCAGCAAGGACAGGGGGGAAAGCAATGAGCAGTTCTTC CASSKDRGESNEQFF
TRBJ1-5 . . TRBV10-3 TGTGCCATCAGTGAGTCGTCCTTCCTCGGCAATCAGCCCCAGCATTTT CAISESSFLGNQPQHF
TRBJ2-3 TRBD2 . TRBV29-1 TGCAGCGTTGGGGAGGGAATTCCCCCAGATACGCAGTATTTT CSVGEGIPPDTQYF
TRBJ1-6 . . TRBV7-2 TGTGCCAGCAGCTTGCTCAGGGTTGGGGCTAATTCACCCCTCCACTTT CASSLLRVGANSPLHF
TRBJ1-2 . . TRBV18 TGTGCCAGCTCACAAGACAGTAACTATGGCTACACCTTC CASSQDSNYGYTF
TRBJ1-1 TRBD1 few TRBV5-5 TGTGCCAGCAACAACTTCGGTTCAGGGGGAAGGACTGAAGCTTTCTTT CASNNFGSGGRTEAFF
TRBJ2-1 TRBD2 few TRBV7-2 TGTGCCAGCAGCTTAGAGGGGACTAGCGGGAGATTCTACAATGAGCAGTTCTTC CASSLEGTSGRFYNEQFF
TRBJ2-7 . . TRBV24-1 TGTGCCACCAGTGATTTTAACGGGACAAATACTTCCTACGAGCAGTACTTC CATSDFNGTNTSYEQYF
TRBJ1-5 . . TRBV5-4 TGTGCCAGCAGCCCCGACACCGGAGGGGCCCAGCATTTT CASSPDTGGAQHF
TRBJ2-2 . . TRBV6-5 TGTGCCAGCAGATCGACAGCTTACACCGGGGAGCTGTTTTTT CASRSTAYTGELFF
TRBJ2-7 . . TRBV21-1 TGTGCCAGCAGCAAAGAACAGGCACCCTCTTTCTACGAGCAGTACTTC CASSKEQAPSFYEQYF
TRBJ2-7 . . TRBV12-3/TRBV12-4 TGTGCCAGCAGATGGGGGGTCGACGAGCAGTACTTC CASRWGVDEQYF
TRBJ2-1 TRBD2 . TRBV5-1 TGCGCCAGCAACCTAGCGGGCCGAAGTGAGCAGTTCTTC CASNLAGRSEQFF
TRBJ2-3 TRBD1 . TRBV4-3 TGCGCCAGCAGCCAAGTAGACAGGGGTGATACGCAGTATTTT CASSQVDRGDTQYF
TRBJ2-3 . few TRBV5-4 TGTGCCAGCAGCTTGGAAGGGGTTTACACAGATACGCAGTATTTT CASSLEGVYTDTQYF
TRBJ2-2 . . TRBV15 TGTGCCACCAGCAGAGATTCGGTACTCCCCGGGGAGCTGTTTTTT CATSRDSVLPGELFF